The T cell receptor (beta chain) under discussion was sequenced for a study of CD8+CD57+ T cells in acquired aplastic anemia (dated by TCRdb to between 2017 and 2018). A note on the overall study: On average, sorted CD4+ and CD8+ cells yielded roughly 3.4 ug of extracted DNA, with a range of about 0.18 to 30 ug. CD8+CD57+ expansion was defined as frequency above the mean frequency observed in healthy subjects. Results the study describes overall, beyond this receptor: Although roughly 30 CD8+ CDR3 sequences were shared by patients and controls, these sequences appeared highly expressed in patients and within the immunodominant clones of patients. No significant difference in CD8+ Simpson's diversity was found between patients and healthy controls (P=0.060).

In regard to this clonotype: The clone's antigen remains unknown. It has no much larger one-base neighbor in the sample; base qualities were not kept.

Profiling of TCR beta VDJ combinations and CDR3 sequences used genomic DNA as the template. An Illumina HiSeq 2000 was used for TCR repertoire sequencing. Per the original workflow: Repertoires were assessed using TRBV/TRBJ rearrangement plots, CDR3 size and DJ length profiles, and Simpson's diversity index. The most abundant DNA sequence in the deep sequencing data was taken as the immunodominant clone. CDR3 amino acid sequences were screened for sharing across subjects and compared with published repertoires and the VDJdb database. TCRdb trimmed public reads at Q25 via fastp, called clones via MiXCR and kept in-frame beta chains. Rows with a matching CDR3 protein are joined into one entry that keeps the most common DNA and genes. These V and J calls rely on TCRdb rather than the paper's analysis. The sample has roughly 250,000 distinct CDR3 sequences on record, 40% to 50% of them singletons. Together, the top ten hold under 9% of the sample.

Flow cytometry had shown CD8+CD57+ cell expansion in the patients selected for sequencing. Severe acquired aplastic anemia was diagnosed in all patients according to International Study of Aplastic Anemia and Agranulocytosis and Camitta criteria. No patient had received any therapy when blood was sampled. TCR repertoires of sorted CD4+ and CD8+ blood T cells from severe aplastic anemia patients and healthy subjects were deep-sequenced in the study. Patients were enrolled in the USA under clinicaltrials.gov protocols 00001620, 01623167, 00001397, 00071045, 00081523 and 00961064. Ficoll-Paque density gradient centrifugation was used to isolate peripheral blood mononuclear cells. Before DNA was extracted, CD4+ and CD8+ T cells were sorted using either FACS or magnetic beads. The clonotype originates from a human donor with aplastic anemia. Sequenced sample: sorted CD4+, CD8+, or CD8+CD57+ T cells (not recorded which) from PBMCs.

Here the CDR3 is given as CASSLPAGVGWNEQFF. The bases are TGTGCCAGCAGCTTACCAGCGGGAGTTGGGTGGAATGAGCAGTTCTTC. Recombination connected TRBV7-9 to TRBJ2-1; 8 bases in between match TRBD2. The CDR3 measures 16 amino acids from cysteine to phenylalanine. Only CDR3 DNA remains: 48 bases, in frame from the first base. Here V drops 2 bases and J drops 7 bases, and the junction holds 10 bases not matched to any gene. Sequences SEHNR (CDR1) and FQNEAQ (CDR2) are obtained from the germline V gene (reference sequence).